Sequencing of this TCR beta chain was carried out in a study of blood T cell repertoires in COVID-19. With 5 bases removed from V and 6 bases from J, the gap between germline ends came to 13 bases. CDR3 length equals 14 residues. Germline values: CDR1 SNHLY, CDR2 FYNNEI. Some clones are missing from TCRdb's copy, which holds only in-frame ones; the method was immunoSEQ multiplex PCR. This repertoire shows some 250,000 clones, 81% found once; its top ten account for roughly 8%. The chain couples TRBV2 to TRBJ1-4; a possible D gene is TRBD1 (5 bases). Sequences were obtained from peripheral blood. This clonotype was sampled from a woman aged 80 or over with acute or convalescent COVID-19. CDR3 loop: CASSPTVQDEKLFF. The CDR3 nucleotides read TGTGCCAGCAGTCCGACGGTACAGGATGAAAAACTGTTTTTT.